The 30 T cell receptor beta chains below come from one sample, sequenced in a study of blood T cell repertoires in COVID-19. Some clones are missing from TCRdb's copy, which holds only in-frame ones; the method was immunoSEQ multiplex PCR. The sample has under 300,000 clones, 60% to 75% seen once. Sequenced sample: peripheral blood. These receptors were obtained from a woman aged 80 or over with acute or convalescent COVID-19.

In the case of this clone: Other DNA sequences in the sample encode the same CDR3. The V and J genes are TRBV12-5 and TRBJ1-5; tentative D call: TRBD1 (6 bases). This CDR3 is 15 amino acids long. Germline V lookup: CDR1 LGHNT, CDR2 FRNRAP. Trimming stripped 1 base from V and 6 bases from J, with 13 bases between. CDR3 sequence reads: CASGLATGTGQPQHF. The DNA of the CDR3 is TGTGCTAGTGGTTTGGCCACAGGGACCGGTCAGCCCCAGCATTTT.

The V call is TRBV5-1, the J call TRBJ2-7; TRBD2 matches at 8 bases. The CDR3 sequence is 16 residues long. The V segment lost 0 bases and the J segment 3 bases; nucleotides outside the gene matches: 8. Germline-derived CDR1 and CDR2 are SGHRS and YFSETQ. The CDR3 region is CASSLEGSGRGYEQYF. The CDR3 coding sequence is TGCGCCAGCAGCTTGGAGGGAAGCGGGAGAGGCTACGAGCAGTACTTC.

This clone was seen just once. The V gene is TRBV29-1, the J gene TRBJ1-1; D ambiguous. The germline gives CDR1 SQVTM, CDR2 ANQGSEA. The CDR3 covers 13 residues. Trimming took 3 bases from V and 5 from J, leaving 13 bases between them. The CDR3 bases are TGCAGCGTTGACCACTCCGGAGGGACTGAAGCTTTCTTT. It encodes CSVDHSGGTEAFF.

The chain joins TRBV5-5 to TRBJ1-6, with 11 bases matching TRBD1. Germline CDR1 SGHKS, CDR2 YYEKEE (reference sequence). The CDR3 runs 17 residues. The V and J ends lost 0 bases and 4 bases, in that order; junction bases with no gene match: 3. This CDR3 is CASSLVGTGGYNSPLHF. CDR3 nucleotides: TGTGCCAGCAGCTTGGTAGGGACAGGGGGTTATAATTCACCCCTCCACTTT.

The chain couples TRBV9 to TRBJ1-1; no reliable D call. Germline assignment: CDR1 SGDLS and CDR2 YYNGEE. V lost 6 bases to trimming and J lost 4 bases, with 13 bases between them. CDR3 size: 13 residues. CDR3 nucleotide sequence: TGTGCCAGCACCCGGGAGTGGGGCACTGAAGCTTTCTTT. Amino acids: CASTREWGTEAFF.

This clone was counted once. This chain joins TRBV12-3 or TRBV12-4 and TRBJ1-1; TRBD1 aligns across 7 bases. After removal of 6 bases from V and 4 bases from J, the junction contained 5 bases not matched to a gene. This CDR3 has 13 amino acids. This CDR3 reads CASSLNRGTEAFF. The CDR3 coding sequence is TGTGCCAGCAGCCTTAACAGGGGCACTGAAGCTTTCTTT.

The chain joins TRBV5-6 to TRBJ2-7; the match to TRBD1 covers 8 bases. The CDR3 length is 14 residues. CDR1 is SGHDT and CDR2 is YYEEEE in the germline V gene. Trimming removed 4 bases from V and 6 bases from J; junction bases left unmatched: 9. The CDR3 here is CASSPLDRVREQYF. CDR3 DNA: TGTGCCAGCAGCCCCCTGGACAGGGTTCGCGAGCAGTACTTC.

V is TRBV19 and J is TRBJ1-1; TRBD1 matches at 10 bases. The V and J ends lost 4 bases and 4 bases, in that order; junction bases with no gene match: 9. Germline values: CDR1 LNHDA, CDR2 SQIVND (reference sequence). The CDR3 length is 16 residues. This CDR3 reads CASSRDRGAMSTEAFF. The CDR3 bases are TGTGCCAGTAGTAGGGACAGGGGCGCCATGAGCACTGAAGCTTTCTTT.

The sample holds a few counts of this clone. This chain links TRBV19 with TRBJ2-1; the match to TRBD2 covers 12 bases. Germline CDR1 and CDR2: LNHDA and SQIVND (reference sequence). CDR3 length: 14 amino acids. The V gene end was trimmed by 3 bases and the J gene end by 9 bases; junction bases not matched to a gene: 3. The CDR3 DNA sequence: TGTGCCAGTAGTATTCGGACTAGCGGGACTGAGCAGTTCTTC. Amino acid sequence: CASSIRTSGTEQFF. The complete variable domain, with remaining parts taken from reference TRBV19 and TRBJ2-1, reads DGGITQSPKYLFRKEGQNVTLSCEQNLNHDAMYWYRQDPGQGLRLIYYSQIVNDFQKGDIAEGYSVSREKKESFPLTVTSAQKNPTAFYLCASSIRTSGTEQFFGPGTRLTVL.

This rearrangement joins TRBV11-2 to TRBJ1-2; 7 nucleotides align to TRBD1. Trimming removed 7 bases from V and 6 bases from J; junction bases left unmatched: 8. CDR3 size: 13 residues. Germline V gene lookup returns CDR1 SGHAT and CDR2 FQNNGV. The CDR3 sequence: CASTPTGVNGYTF. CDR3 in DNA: TGTGCCAGCACCCCCACAGGGGTAAATGGCTACACCTTC.

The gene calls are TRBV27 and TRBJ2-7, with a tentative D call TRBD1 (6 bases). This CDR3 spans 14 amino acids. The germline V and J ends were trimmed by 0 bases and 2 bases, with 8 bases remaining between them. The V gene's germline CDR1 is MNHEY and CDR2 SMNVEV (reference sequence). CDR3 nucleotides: TGTGCCAGCAGTTTATCTTGGGGGCCCTACGAGCAGTACTTC. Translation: CASSLSWGPYEQYF.

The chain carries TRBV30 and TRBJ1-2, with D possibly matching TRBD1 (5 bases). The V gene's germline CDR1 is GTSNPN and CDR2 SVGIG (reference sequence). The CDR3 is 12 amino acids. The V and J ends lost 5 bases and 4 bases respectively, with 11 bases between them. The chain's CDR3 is CAWGAWAYGYTF. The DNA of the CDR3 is TGTGCCTGGGGGGCCTGGGCCTATGGCTACACCTTC.

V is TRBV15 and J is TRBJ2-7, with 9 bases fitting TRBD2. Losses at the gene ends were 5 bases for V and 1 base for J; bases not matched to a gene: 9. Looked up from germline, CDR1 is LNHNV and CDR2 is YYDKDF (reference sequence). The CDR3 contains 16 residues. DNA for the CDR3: TGTGCCACCAGCGGGTATTTAGCGGGGGATTCCTACGAGCAGTACTTC. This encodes CATSGYLAGDSYEQYF.

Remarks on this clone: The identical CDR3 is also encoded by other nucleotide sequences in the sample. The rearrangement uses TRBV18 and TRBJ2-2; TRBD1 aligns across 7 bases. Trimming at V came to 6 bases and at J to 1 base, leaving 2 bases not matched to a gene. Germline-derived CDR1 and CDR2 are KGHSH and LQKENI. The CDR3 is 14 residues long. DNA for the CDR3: TGTGCCAGCTCCCGGACAGGGAACACCGGGGAGCTGTTTTTT. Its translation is CASSRTGNTGELFF.

CDR3 DNA: TGCGCCAGCAGCCCGGACAGAAACTACGAGCAGTACTTC. Translation gives CASSPDRNYEQYF. The chain uses TRBV5-1 and TRBJ2-7, with D tentatively TRBD1 (6 bases). With 4 bases removed from V and 3 bases from J, the gap between germline ends came to 11 bases. This CDR3 spans 13 amino acids. CDR1 and CDR2 (germline): SGHRS, YFSETQ.

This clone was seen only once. The CDR3 coding sequence is TGTGCCAGCATGGATGACAGGGGGCTTGGAAACACCATATATTTT. Translation: CASMDDRGLGNTIYF. V gene TRBV6-5 combines with J gene TRBJ1-3; 10 bases match TRBD1. The CDR3 is 15 residues long. Germline assignment: CDR1 MNHEY and CDR2 SVGAGI. V was pared by 7 bases and J by 3 bases, with 6 bases of the junction left unmatched.

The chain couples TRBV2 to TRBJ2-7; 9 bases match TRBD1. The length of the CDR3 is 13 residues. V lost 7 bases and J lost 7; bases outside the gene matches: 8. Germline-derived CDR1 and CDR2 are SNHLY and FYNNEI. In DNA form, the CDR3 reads TGTGCCAGCATCACAGGGGGCCATTTTGAGCAGTACTTC. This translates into CASITGGHFEQYF. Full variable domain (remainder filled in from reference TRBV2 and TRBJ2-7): EPEVTQTPSHQVTQMGQEVILRCVPISNHLYFYWYRQILGQKVEFLVSFYNNEISEKSEIFDDQFSVERPDGSNFTLKIRSTKLEDSAMYFCASITGGHFEQYFGPGTRLTVT.

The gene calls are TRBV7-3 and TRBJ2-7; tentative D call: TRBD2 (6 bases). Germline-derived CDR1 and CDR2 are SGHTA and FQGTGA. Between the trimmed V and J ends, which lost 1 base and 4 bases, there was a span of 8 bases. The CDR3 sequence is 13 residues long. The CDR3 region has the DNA TGTGCCAGCAGCTTAAAGGCGGGGTACGAGCAGTACTTC. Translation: CASSLKAGYEQYF.

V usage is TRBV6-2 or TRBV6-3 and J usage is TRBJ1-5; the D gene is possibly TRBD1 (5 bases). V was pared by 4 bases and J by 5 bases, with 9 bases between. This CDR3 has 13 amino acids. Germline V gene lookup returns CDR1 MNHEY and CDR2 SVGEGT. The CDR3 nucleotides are TGTGCCAGCAGTTCCTGGGGCGATCAGCCCCAGCATTTT. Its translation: CASSSWGDQPQHF.

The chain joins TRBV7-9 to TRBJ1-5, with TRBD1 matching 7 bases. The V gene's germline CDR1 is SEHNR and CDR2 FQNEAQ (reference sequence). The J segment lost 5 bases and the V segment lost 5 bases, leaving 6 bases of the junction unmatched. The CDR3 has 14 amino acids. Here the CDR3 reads CASSRQGFDQPQHF. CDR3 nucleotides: TGTGCCAGCAGCCGACAGGGATTCGATCAGCCCCAGCATTTT. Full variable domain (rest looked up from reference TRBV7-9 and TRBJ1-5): DTGVSQNPRHKITKRGQNVTFRCDPISEHNRLYWYRQTLGQGPEFLTYFQNEAQLEKSRLLSDRFSAERPKGSFSTLEIQRTEQGDSAMYLCASSRQGFDQPQHFGDGTRLSIL.

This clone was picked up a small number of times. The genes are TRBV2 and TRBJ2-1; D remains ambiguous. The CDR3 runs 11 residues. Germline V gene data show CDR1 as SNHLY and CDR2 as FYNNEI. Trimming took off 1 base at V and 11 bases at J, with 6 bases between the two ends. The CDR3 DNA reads TGTGCCAGCAGTGAAGTCCTACAGCAGTTCTTC. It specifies CASSEVLQQFF.

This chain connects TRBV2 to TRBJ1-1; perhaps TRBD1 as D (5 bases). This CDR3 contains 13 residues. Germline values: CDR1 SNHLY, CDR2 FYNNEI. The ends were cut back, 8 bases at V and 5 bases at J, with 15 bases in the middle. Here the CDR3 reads CASARGRWTEAFF. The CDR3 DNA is TGTGCCAGCGCCCGGGGGAGGTGGACTGAAGCTTTCTTT.

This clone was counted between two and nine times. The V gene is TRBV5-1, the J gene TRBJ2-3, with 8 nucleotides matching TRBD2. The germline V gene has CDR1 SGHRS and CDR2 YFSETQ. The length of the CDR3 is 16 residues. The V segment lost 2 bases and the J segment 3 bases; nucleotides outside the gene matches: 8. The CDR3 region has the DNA TGCGCCAGCAGCTTAGACCCCGGGAGGGGAACAGATACGCAGTATTTT. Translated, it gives CASSLDPGRGTDTQYF.

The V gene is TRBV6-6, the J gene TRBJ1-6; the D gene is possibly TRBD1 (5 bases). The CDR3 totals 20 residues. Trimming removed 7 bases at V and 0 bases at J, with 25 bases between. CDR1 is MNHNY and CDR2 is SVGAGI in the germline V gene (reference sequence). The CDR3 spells CASTYGGGRKGSSYNSPLHF. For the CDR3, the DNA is TGTGCCAGCACCTACGGTGGGGGGAGGAAAGGAAGCTCCTATAATTCACCCCTCCACTTT.

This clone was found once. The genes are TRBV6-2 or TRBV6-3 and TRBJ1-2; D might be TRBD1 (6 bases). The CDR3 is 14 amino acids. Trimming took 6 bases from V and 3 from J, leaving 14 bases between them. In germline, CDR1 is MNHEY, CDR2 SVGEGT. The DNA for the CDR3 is TGTGCCAGCAGCCGGTCGGGGGGCGACTATGGCTACACCTTC. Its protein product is CASSRSGGDYGYTF.

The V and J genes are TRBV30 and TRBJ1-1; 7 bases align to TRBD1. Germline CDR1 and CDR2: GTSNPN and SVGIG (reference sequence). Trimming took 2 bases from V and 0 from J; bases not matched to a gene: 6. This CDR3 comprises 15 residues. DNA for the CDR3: TGTGCCTGGAGTTACCGGGACAGATTGAACACTGAAGCTTTCTTT. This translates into CAWSYRDRLNTEAFF.

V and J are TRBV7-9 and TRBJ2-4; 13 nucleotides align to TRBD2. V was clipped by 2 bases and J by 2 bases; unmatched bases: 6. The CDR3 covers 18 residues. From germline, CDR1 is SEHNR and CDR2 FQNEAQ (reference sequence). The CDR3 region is CASSLTSGGAGSKNIQYF. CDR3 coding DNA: TGTGCCAGCAGCTTAACTAGCGGGGGGGCCGGGTCCAAAAACATTCAGTACTTC. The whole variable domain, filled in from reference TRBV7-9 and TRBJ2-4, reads DTGVSQNPRHKITKRGQNVTFRCDPISEHNRLYWYRQTLGQGPEFLTYFQNEAQLEKSRLLSDRFSAERPKGSFSTLEIQRTEQGDSAMYLCASSLTSGGAGSKNIQYFGAGTRLSVL.

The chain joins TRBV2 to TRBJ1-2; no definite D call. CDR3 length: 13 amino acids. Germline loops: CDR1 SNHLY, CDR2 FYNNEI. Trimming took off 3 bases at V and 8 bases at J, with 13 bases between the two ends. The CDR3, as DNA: TGTGCCAGCAGTGAGCCCGGGTACGGAGGCTACACCTTC. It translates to CASSEPGYGGYTF.

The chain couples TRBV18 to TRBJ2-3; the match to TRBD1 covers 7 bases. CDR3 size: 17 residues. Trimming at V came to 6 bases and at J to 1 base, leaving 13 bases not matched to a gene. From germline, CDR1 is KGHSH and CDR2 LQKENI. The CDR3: CASSGALGGAGTDTQYF. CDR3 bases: TGTGCCAGCTCGGGAGCCTTAGGGGGCGCTGGCACAGATACGCAGTATTTT.

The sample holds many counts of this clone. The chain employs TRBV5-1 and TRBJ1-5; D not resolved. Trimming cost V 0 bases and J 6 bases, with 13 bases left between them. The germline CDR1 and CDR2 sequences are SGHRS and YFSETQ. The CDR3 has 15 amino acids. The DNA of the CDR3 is TGCGCCAGCAGCTTGGGGCAGAGCCCGGGTCAGCCCCAGCATTTT. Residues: CASSLGQSPGQPQHF. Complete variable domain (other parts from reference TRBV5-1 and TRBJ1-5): KAGVTQTPRYLIKTRGQQVTLSCSPISGHRSVSWYQQTPGQGLQFLFEYFSETQRNKGNFPGRFSGRQFSNSRSEMNVSTLELGDSALYLCASSLGQSPGQPQHFGDGTRLSIL.